These T cell receptor beta chains were read from a single sample in a study of blood T cells in healthy people across ages. TCRdb called the 5' RACE reads again in MiXCR, with one record for every CDR3 protein. The top ten clones hold roughly 22% of a sample with under 950,000 distinct CDR3 sequences, 20% to 25% of them seen once. Input material: blood. Source of these receptors: a man in his sixties or seventies in good health. Each CDR3 is given with its conserved first and last residue. Each record gives: D gene, clone size, J gene, V gene, CDR3 protein, CDR3 DNA. A D gene is named only where the DNA matches it firmly. The size entry is marked missing in some rows and otherwise reads once, few, many or a size class.

. | . | TRBJ2-4 | TRBV7-8 | CASSPRRGGKNIQYF | TGTGCCAGCAGCCCCCGTCGGGGAGGCAAAAACATTCAGTACTTC
. | . | TRBJ1-5 | TRBV20-1 | CSARQYSNQPQHF | TGCAGTGCTAGACAGTATAGCAATCAGCCCCAGCATTTT
. | . | TRBJ1-6 | TRBV2 | CASREMGDNSPLHF | TGTGCCAGCAGGGAAATGGGAGATAATTCACCCCTCCACTTT
. | . | TRBJ2-4 | TRBV20-1 | CSARVFGVAKNIQYF | TGCAGTGCTAGAGTGTTTGGGGTAGCCAAAAACATTCAGTACTTC
. | . | TRBJ2-3 | TRBV7-2 | CASSPRGRFALQYF | TGTGCCAGCAGCCCCCGGGGGCGATTCGCACTGCAGTATTTT
TRBD1 | once | TRBJ1-4 | TRBV2 | CASSEQGTGWDEKLFF | TGTGCCAGCAGTGAACAAGGGACAGGGTGGGACGAAAAACTGTTTTTT
. | . | TRBJ1-2 | TRBV10-3 | CAIKAQWDYGYTF | TGTGCCATCAAGGCTCAGTGGGACTATGGCTACACCTTC
. | . | TRBJ2-3 | TRBV15 | CATSRGSGPTDTQYF | TGTGCCACCAGCAGAGGTAGCGGCCCCACAGATACGCAGTATTTT
TRBD1 | . | TRBJ1-1 | TRBV20-1 | CSARDLRTGAMNTEAFF | TGCAGTGCTAGAGACCTCCGGACAGGGGCTATGAACACTGAAGCTTTCTTT
. | few | TRBJ2-2 | TRBV6-1 | CASGSVGGGELFF | TGTGCCAGCGGCTCAGTTGGGGGCGGGGAGCTGTTTTTT
. | . | TRBJ2-3 | TRBV5-1 | CASSLSGGRITDTQYF | TGCGCCAGCAGCTTGTCCGGGGGGCGCATCACAGATACGCAGTATTTT
TRBD1 | few | TRBJ1-1 | TRBV29-1 | CSVEQGGWTEAFF | TGCAGCGTTGAACAGGGGGGATGGACTGAAGCTTTCTTT
. | few | TRBJ2-3 | TRBV20-1 | CSASDRSGTDTQYF | TGCAGTGCTAGTGACAGGTCAGGCACAGATACGCAGTATTTT
. | . | TRBJ1-3 | TRBV20-1 | CSAHDPRVASGNTIYF | TGCAGTGCCCACGACCCCAGGGTGGCCTCTGGAAACACCATATATTTT
. | . | TRBJ2-5 | TRBV9 | CASSVAETQYF | TGTGCCAGCAGCGTAGCCGAGACCCAGTACTTC
. | . | TRBJ1-4 | TRBV7-2 | CASSLFVRPPGKEKLFF | TGTGCCAGCAGCTTATTTGTTCGACCGCCGGGGAAGGAAAAACTGTTTTTT
. | few | TRBJ1-3 | TRBV12-3/TRBV12-4 | CASTIQGRSSGNTIYF | TGTGCCAGCACCATTCAGGGCCGAAGCTCTGGAAACACCATATATTTT
. | few | TRBJ1-1 | TRBV7-8 | CASSLEVSVNTEAFF | TGTGCCAGCAGCTTAGAGGTTTCGGTAAACACTGAAGCTTTCTTT
TRBD1 | few | TRBJ2-1 | TRBV18 | CASSLRQGGSSYNEQFF | TGTGCCAGCTCACTACGACAGGGCGGAAGCTCCTACAATGAGCAGTTCTTC
TRBD2 | . | TRBJ2-1 | TRBV6-2/TRBV6-3 | CASSPSGRAGGEQFF | TGTGCCAGCAGCCCCAGCGGGAGGGCCGGGGGTGAGCAGTTCTTC